The source of this T cell receptor beta chain is a study of blood T cell repertoires in COVID-19. Germline CDR1 and CDR2: ENHRY and SYGVKD. The ends lost 4 bases at V and 5 bases at J; junction bases unmatched: 9. This CDR3 comprises 15 residues. In the original analysis: Counts of nucleated cells, estimated from reference gene primer amplification, were obtained. Some clones are missing from TCRdb's copy, which holds only in-frame ones; the method was immunoSEQ multiplex PCR. V, J and clone size are those of that table, while D and trimming were read from the DNA. The table has under 300,000 clones, about 79% seen once.

The V call is TRBV10-3, the J call TRBJ1-1; 8 positions match TRBD1. The source is a woman aged 40-49 years who had recovered from COVID-19. Sequenced input: peripheral blood. The DNA for the CDR3 is TGTGCCATCAGTGGGTCACAGGGGGATCGAACTGAAGCTTTCTTT. Residues: CAISGSQGDRTEAFF.